The present T cell receptor beta chain was sequenced within a study of low-dose radiotherapy and immunotherapy resistance in tumors. Study-level background: It was 1 Gy per fraction every two weeks that Cohort 2 received, adding up to 13 Gy over 26 weeks. It was every two weeks, one day before radiation and immunotherapy, that intravenous cyclophosphamide 200 mg/m2 was given. Every day for four cycles from cycle 1 day 1, patients took 300 mg of oral aspirin.

This clonotype appeared a single time. This sequence is one base from a far larger clone and is likely a read error. Trimming removed 6 bases at V and 10 bases at J, with 16 bases between. The CDR3 loop spans 13 amino acids. Priming of first-strand cDNA relied on TRAV- and TRBV-specific primers (covering alpha and beta chains). PCR amplification of the TCRs was performed with Phusion for approximately 20 PCR cycles, and it relied on a constant-region primer together with a V-primer adapter. Each CDR3 protein gets one entry after TCRdb re-called the reads with MiXCR. This sample carries more than 90,000 distinct CDR3 sequences, 20% of them seen once, and the ten largest clones take about 4%. Time point here: after trial treatment. Stated treatment: LDRT plus nivolumab, ipilimumab, low-dose cyclophosphamide and aspirin (RACIN trial). Tumors of eligible patients were advanced, solid and lacking tumor-infiltrating lymphocytes.

The source material was PBMCs, sampled after low-dose radiotherapy plus immunotherapy. V gene TRBV12-3 or TRBV12-4 combines with J gene TRBJ2-1; TRBD1 might be the D (7 bases). The source of this sequence is a male donor with prostate cancer. The CDR3 spells CASRAQGTYEQFF. The CDR3, as DNA: TGTGCCAGCAGGGCACAGGGGACTTACGAGCAGTTCTTC.